The subject of this entry is one TCR beta chain. Its target is unknown. The sample belongs to a study of shared clonotypes between healthy human individuals. The table came from immunoSEQ multiplex PCR; TCRdb's copy has only in-frame clones and leaves some out. The sample contains around 1.9 million clones, around 93% of which appear only once. CD45RO-negative CD8 cells positively selected for CCR7 made up the naive population, which excluded terminally differentiated effector memory CD45RA+ cells. The V segment lost 5 bases and the J segment 3 bases; nucleotides outside the gene matches: 11. The CDR3 covers 16 residues. CDR1 and CDR2 (germline): MDHEN, SYDVKM. The study's findings and limits: A small donor pool kept down the genetic and exposure-history diversity that was represented.

This receptor was taken from a man aged 18 to 29 in good health. Some clones in this sample may be carry-over from other donors' samples. The sample was naive CD8+ T cells from PBMCs. The chain uses TRBV28 and TRBJ2-3, with 7 bases identical to TRBD1. Written as DNA, the CDR3 is TGTGCCAGCAGTCCTACGACAGGGTCGGTAACAGATACGCAGTATTTT. Translating gives CASSPTTGSVTDTQYF.